Included here is one TCR beta chain sequence, with context. Germline and junction disagree at one end, which may indicate a read error. Regarding time point: patch test 2, 6 weeks after DPC sensitization. Treatment specified: therapeutic diphenylcyclopropenone sensitization with weekly scalp DPC. Staff drew blood before applying each patch test. This entry comes from a study of human T cells and chemical hapten exposure. Study as a whole: Each patch test put 0.01% DPC on the upper back, and results were read at 6 days.

CDR3 length: 15 residues. Germline V gene lookup returns CDR1 SGDLS and CDR2 YYNGEE. In TCRdb, the RACE reads were re-called with MiXCR into one record per CDR3 protein. This table has 42,000 or so distinct CDR3 sequences, approximately 9% appearing once. The chain uses TRBV9 and TRBJ1-2; the D is unclear. The sequencing here drew on whole blood, taken in connection with sensitization to the hapten diphenylcyclopropenone (DPC). The source is a woman aged 35 to 49 with alopecia areata. Some clones in this sample may be carry-over from other donors' samples. The DNA for the CDR3 is TGTGCCAGCAGCGTAGCTCCCCGGCCATCTGACAAGCTTTCCTTC. Protein: CASSVAPRPSDKLSF.